Each of the 12 T cell receptor beta chains below was sequenced from the same sample in a study of OX40 agonist ivuxolimab in advanced cancers. Profiling relied on immunoSEQ multiplex PCR, and the TCRdb table lists in-frame clones only, not all of them. The sample carries roughly 86,000 clones, 85% to 95% recorded once. This specimen was CD4+ or CD8+ T cells sorted from blood, taken in a trial of the OX40 agonist ivuxolimab. Source of these receptors: an adult with an advanced solid tumor such as melanoma, head and neck, liver or kidney cancer.

The genes are TRBV28 and TRBJ2-3; D may be TRBD2 (6 bases). The CDR3 runs 14 residues. Looked up from germline, CDR1 is MDHEN and CDR2 is SYDVKM. V lost 5 bases, J lost 13 bases, and 22 bases lay in between. The CDR3 loop is CASSPRDLLTLKYF. Here the CDR3 DNA reads TGTGCCAGCAGTCCCCGGGACTTACTAACGCTAAAGTATTTT.

The rearrangement uses TRBV4-3 and TRBJ1-4; tentatively, D is TRBD1 (5 bases). The germline CDR1 and CDR2 sequences are LGHNA and YSLEER. The V gene lost 4 bases and the J gene lost 5 bases, with 11 bases spanning the gap. CDR3 size: 14 residues. The CDR3 DNA reads as TGCGCCAGCAGCCCCGGGACGGCGAATGAAAAACTGTTTTTT. Its protein is CASSPGTANEKLFF.

The V and J genes are TRBV7-9 and TRBJ2-7, with unresolved D. The CDR3 contains 13 residues. Trimming removed 4 bases from V and 5 bases from J, with 12 bases in between. Germline V gene lookup returns CDR1 SEHNR and CDR2 FQNEAQ (reference sequence). The CDR3 here is CASSSASGDEQYF. The CDR3 coding sequence is TGTGCCAGCAGCTCCGCGTCTGGGGACGAGCAGTACTTC. Complete variable domain (other parts from reference TRBV7-9 and TRBJ2-7): DTGVSQNPRHKITKRGQNVTFRCDPISEHNRLYWYRQTLGQGPEFLTYFQNEAQLEKSRLLSDRFSAERPKGSFSTLEIQRTEQGDSAMYLCASSSASGDEQYFGPGTRLTVT.

The chain joins TRBV4-2 to TRBJ2-5; TRBD2 agrees at 7 bases. The CDR3 consists of 17 residues. V trimming: 4 bases; J trimming: 1 base; junction bases outside the gene matches: 12. Germline V lookup: CDR1 LGHNA, CDR2 YNFKEQ. In nucleotides, the CDR3 is TGTGCCAGCAGCCCCCCCTGGGGGAGGGCCTTCCAAGAGACCCAGTACTTC. It translates to CASSPPWGRAFQETQYF.

V and J are TRBV28 and TRBJ2-3; 7 bases are a match to TRBD2. Per the germline V gene, CDR1 is MDHEN and CDR2 is SYDVKM. The V and J ends lost 8 bases and 2 bases, in that order; junction bases with no gene match: 10. The CDR3 is 15 amino acids. For the CDR3, the DNA is TGTGCCAGCGGTTCCCCTAGCGGAAACACAGATACGCAGTATTTT. This gives the protein CASGSPSGNTDTQYF.

The chain has TRBV27 and TRBJ2-7; D possibly uses TRBD1 or TRBD2 (5 bases each). The germline CDR1 and CDR2 sequences are MNHEY and SMNVEV (reference sequence). This CDR3 comprises 17 residues. V lost 5 bases and J lost 0, with 20 bases in between. CDR3 sequence reads: CASSPRAMGPLSYEQYF. DNA for the CDR3: TGTGCCAGCAGTCCCAGAGCTATGGGACCCCTCTCCTACGAGCAGTACTTC.

The CDR3, as DNA: TGTGCCAGCAGTTTTGGGGGGATCACAGATACGCAGTATTTT. It encodes CASSFGGITDTQYF. The chain links TRBV28 to TRBJ2-3; maybe TRBD2 (6 bases). The germline gives CDR1 MDHEN, CDR2 SYDVKM. The CDR3 loop spans 14 amino acids. The V end was cut by 3 bases, the J end by 2 bases, with 9 bases between. The full variable domain, completed using reference TRBV28 and TRBJ2-3, is DVKVTQSSRYLVKRTGEKVFLECVQDMDHENMFWYRQDPGLGLRLIYFSYDVKMKEKGDIPEGYSVSREKKERFSLILESASTNQTSMYLCASSFGGITDTQYFGPGTRLTVL.

This CDR3 is CASSQDGTSGRHEQYF. The CDR3 nucleotides are TGCGCCAGCAGCCAAGATGGGACTAGCGGGAGACACGAGCAGTACTTC. J is TRBJ2-7 and V is TRBV4-1; 14 bases are a match to TRBD2. The CDR3 length is 16 residues. With 0 bases clipped from V and 5 bases from J, the junction kept 3 bases outside the gene matches. Germline lookup yields CDR1 MGHRA and CDR2 YSYEKL.

This clone was detected once. V usage is TRBV28 and J usage is TRBJ2-7; D is uncertain. Trimming stripped 7 bases from V and 6 bases from J, with 19 bases between. This CDR3 is built from 14 residues. Germline CDR1 and CDR2: MDHEN and SYDVKM. The CDR3 here is CASKPEPRVFEQYF. The DNA for the CDR3 is TGTGCCAGCAAACCTGAGCCCCGAGTTTTCGAGCAGTACTTC.

This rearrangement joins TRBV2 to TRBJ2-2, with 10 nucleotides matching TRBD2. Germline-derived CDR1 and CDR2 are SNHLY and FYNNEI. V trimming: 6 bases; J trimming: 5 bases; junction bases outside the gene matches: 9. CDR3 length: 16 amino acids. This CDR3 is CASRWIAGGGTGELFF. Here the CDR3 DNA reads TGTGCCAGCAGGTGGATAGCGGGAGGTGGGACCGGGGAGCTGTTTTTT. Looking up the rest from reference TRBV2 and TRBJ2-2 gives the full variable domain: EPEVTQTPSHQVTQMGQEVILRCVPISNHLYFYWYRQILGQKVEFLVSFYNNEISEKSEIFDDQFSVERPDGSNFTLKIRSTKLEDSAMYFCASRWIAGGGTGELFFGEGSRLTVL.

The V call is TRBV28, the J call TRBJ2-7, with D perhaps TRBD2 (6 bases). This CDR3 is 16 amino acids long. CDR1 is MDHEN and CDR2 is SYDVKM in the germline V gene. V was cut by 8 bases and J by 9 bases, with 29 bases left in between. CDR3 residues: CASYPRLGREAVAQYF. The CDR3 DNA is TGTGCCAGCTATCCAAGGCTGGGCAGGGAGGCGGTTGCGCAGTACTTC.

As concerns this clone: Distinct nucleotide sequences in the sample also encode this CDR3. The chain employs TRBV27 and TRBJ2-5; 7 nucleotides agree with TRBD2. Losses at the gene ends were 3 bases for V and 5 bases for J; bases not matched to a gene: 3. In germline, CDR1 is MNHEY, CDR2 SMNVEV (reference sequence). The CDR3 has 13 residues. CDR3 loop: CASSLREGETQYF. In DNA form, the CDR3 reads TGTGCCAGCAGTTTGAGGGAGGGGGAGACCCAGTACTTC.